The sequence of this TCR beta chain was determined in a study of vaccination and CD4 T cells after COVID-19. Study-level background: Cellular stimulation was performed using overlapping spike peptides derived from SARS-CoV-2, HCoV-NL63, HCoV-OC43 and HCoV-229E. Findings of the study overall: In convalescent patients, 304 of 307 vaccine-specific clones were mono-reactive for SARS-CoV-2 spike. In convalescent patients, a median 86.3% of post-vaccine SARS-CoV-2-reactive clones appeared only after vaccination.

Scientists ran DNA taken from cultured CD4+ T cells through the Oncomine TCR Beta short-read assay for sequencing. TCRdb redid the calling of the PCR reads with MiXCR, one entry per CDR3 protein. The sample shows some 14,000 distinct CDR3 sequences, about a third of them seen only once. Regarding this clonotype: Its target is unknown.

The treatment denotes: approximately 11-day PBMC culture with coronavirus spike peptide pools or control peptides (ViraFEST assay). The PCR-positive dates, March through December 2020, came before the US Alpha, Beta and Delta variants. This TCR derives from a human donor with COVID-19. Sequencing was carried out using cultured CD4+ T cells from blood.

In DNA form, the CDR3 reads TGTGCCAGCAGTTACAAGGTGAAGGGGAACTACGAGCAGTACTTC. Translated, it gives CASSYKVKGNYEQYF. V is TRBV6-2 or TRBV6-3 and J is TRBJ2-7, with D perhaps matching TRBD1 (5 bases). The CDR3 loop spans 15 amino acids. Between the trimmed V and J ends, which lost 2 bases and 3 bases, there was a span of 14 bases. Per germline, CDR1 MNHEY and CDR2 SVGEGT.